This T cell receptor (beta chain) emerged from a study of patients and donors after allogeneic stem cell transplantation. V lost 3 bases and J lost 1, with 16 bases in between. CDR1 and CDR2 from the germline V gene are DFQATT and SNEGSKA (reference sequence). CDR3 length equals 16 residues. A single record per CDR3 protein comes from TCRdb applying MiXCR to the RT-PCR reads. There are around 160,000 distinct CDR3 sequences in the sample; approximately 30% occur only once, and roughly 3% lies in the top ten. Sequenced material: blood, either unsorted or a sorted T cell fraction (not recorded which). The sequence was collected from a human donor who was either an allogeneic HSCT recipient or a stem cell or donor lymphocyte infusion donor (not recorded which). It is not recorded whose cells these are; they may come from a transplant donor. This chain connects TRBV20-1 to TRBJ2-4; D ambiguous. The CDR3 coding sequence is TGCAGTGCTAGTGGGTGGGTGGGGATCGCCAAAAACATTCAGTACTTC. As protein: CSASGWVGIAKNIQYF.